This T cell receptor beta chain was captured in a study of blood T cell repertoires in COVID-19 (dated by TCRdb to the early 2020s). With respect to the entire study: Samples from collaborators originated in the United States, Italy and Spain and spanned both the acute and convalescent phases of COVID-19. Where available, HLA class I and class II types were taken from metadata supplied by the sample provider and were not determined by assay-based typing. The dataset comprised deeply sampled blood TCRbeta repertoires from subjects exposed to, actively infected with, or recovered from COVID-19. The samples were drawn from two sources: the first 160 participants of the ongoing ImmuneRACE study, and 950 to 1,500 subjects contributed by 6 global collaborators. The prospective study material was composed of cDNA or gDNA derived from T cells, B-cell-depleted T cells, or PBMCs. A de-identified subject ID, COVID-19 status, age in years and sex were almost always included in the sample metadata. The repertoires were made available in a free public database intended to serve as a resource for research on the immune response to SARS-CoV-2. Results and caveats for the whole study, not just this receptor: The quantity of clinical and demographic metadata differed by source and by participant and was supplied without curation.

In Seattle, one collaborating source enrolled patients while the infection was active and tracked those patients longitudinally over the course of disease. Whole blood was collected in K2EDTA tubes by collaborating institutions according to the institutions' own protocols. Collaborator samples were shipped for TCRbeta analysis as frozen whole blood, isolated PBMCs, or DNA extracted from either sample type. To note about this clone: Its antigen is unknown. No qualities accompany the bases; no much larger clone lies one base away.

TCRbeta CDR3 regions were amplified from genomic DNA using the immunoSEQ Assay, a bias-controlled multiplex PCR. On the authors' methods: Nucleated cell counts per sample were estimated from amplification of reference gene primers within the assay. Sequence reads were collapsed and filtered to measure the absolute abundance of every unique TCRbeta CDR3 rearrangement. For each sample, productive Simpson clonality was calculated by taking the square root of Simpson's diversity index across productive rearrangements. TCRdb took this table from immuneACCESS and kept in-frame rearrangements with V and J called. Such tables lack part of the clones; where checked against another copy, unresolved V genes explain under half of the gap, and the rest is unexplained. D and trimming were read from the DNA, whereas the V and J calls and clone size are those reported in that table. The sample yields approximately 120,000 clones; more than 80% were counted once. The top ten hold about 3% of the sample.

The CDR3 holds 17 amino acids from the cysteine to the phenylalanine. The kept DNA is CDR3 alone, 51 bases in frame from the first base. The junction shows trimming of 3 bases on V and 7 bases on J, and the gene matches do not reach 15 bases of it. The germline V gene (reference sequence) supplies CDR1 SGHNT and CDR2 YYREEE. Material for sequencing was peripheral blood. The chain uses TRBV5-4 and TRBJ2-2; TRBD2 lines up with 7 middle nucleotides. The TCR was taken from an elderly woman with COVID-19, enrolled during active disease. The nucleotide sequence reads TGTGCCAGCAGCTCCCTGACGGCGGGAGCGTCGGGCGGGGAGCTGTTTTTT. It translates as CASSSLTAGASGGELFF.